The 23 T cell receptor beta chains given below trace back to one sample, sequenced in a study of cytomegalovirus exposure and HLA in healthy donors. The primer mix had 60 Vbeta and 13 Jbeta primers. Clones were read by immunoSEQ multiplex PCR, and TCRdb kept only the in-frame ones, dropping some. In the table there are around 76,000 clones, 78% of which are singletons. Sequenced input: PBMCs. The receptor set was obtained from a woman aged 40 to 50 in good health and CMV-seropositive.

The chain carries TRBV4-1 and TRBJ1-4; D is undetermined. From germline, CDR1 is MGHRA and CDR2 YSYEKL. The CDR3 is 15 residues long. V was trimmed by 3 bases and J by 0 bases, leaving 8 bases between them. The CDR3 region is CASSQGAATNEKLFF. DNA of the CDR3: TGCGCCAGCAGCCAGGGAGCAGCAACTAATGAAAAACTGTTTTTT.

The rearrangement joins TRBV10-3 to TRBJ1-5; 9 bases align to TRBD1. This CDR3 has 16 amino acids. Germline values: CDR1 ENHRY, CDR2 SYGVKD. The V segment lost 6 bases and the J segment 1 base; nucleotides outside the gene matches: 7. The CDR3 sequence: CAISTQGAPSNQPQHF. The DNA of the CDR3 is TGTGCCATCAGCACACAGGGGGCGCCCAGCAATCAGCCCCAGCATTTT.

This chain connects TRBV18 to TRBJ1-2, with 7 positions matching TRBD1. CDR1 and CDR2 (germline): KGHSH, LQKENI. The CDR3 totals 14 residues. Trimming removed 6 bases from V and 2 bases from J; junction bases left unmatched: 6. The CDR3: CASSPGQDNYGYTF. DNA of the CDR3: TGTGCCAGCTCCCCCGGACAGGACAACTATGGCTACACCTTC.

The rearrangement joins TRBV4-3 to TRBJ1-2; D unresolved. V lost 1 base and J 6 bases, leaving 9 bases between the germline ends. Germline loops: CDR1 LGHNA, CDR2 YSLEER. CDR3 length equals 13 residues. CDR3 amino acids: CASSQVPQDGYTF. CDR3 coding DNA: TGCGCCAGCAGCCAAGTTCCCCAGGATGGCTACACCTTC.

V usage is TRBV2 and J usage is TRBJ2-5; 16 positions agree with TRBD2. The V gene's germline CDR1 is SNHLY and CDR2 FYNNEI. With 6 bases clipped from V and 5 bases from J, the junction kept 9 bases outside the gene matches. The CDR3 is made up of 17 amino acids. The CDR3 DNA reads TGTGCCAGCAGAACCCCGGGACTAGCGGGGGGGAGGGAGACCCAGTACTTC. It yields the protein CASRTPGLAGGRETQYF.

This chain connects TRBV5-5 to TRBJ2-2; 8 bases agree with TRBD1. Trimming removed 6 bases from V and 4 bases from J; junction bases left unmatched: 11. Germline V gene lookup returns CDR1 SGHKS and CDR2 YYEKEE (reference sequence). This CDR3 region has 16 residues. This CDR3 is CASIRGRGQSTGELFF. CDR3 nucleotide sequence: TGTGCCAGCATCCGGGGCAGGGGGCAAAGCACCGGGGAGCTGTTTTTT.

CDR3 sequence reads: CASSLAPGQNSPLHF. CDR3 in DNA: TGTGCCAGCAGCTTAGCCCCGGGACAGAATTCACCCCTCCACTTT. J is TRBJ1-6 and V is TRBV7-9, with TRBD1 identical over 7 bases. The germline CDR1 and CDR2 sequences are SEHNR and FQNEAQ (reference sequence). Unmatched junction bases numbered 3, after V lost 0 bases and J lost 7 bases. The CDR3 contains 15 residues.

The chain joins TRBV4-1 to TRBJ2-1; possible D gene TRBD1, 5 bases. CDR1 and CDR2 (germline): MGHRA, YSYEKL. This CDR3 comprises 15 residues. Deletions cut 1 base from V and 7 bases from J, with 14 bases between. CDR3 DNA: TGCGCCAGCAGCCAAGCGTCACAGGCGTCAAATGAGCAGTTCTTC. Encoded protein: CASSQASQASNEQFF.

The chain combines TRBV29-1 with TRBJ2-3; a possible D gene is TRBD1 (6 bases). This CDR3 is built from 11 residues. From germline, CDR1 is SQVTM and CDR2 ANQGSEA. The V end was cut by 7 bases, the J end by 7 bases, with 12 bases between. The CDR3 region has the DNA TGCAGCGGCAGAACAGGGAATACGCAGTATTTT. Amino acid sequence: CSGRTGNTQYF.

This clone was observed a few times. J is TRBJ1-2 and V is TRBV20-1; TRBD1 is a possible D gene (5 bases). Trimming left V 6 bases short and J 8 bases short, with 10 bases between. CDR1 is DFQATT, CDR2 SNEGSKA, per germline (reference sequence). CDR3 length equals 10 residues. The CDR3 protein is CSAKTEGYTF. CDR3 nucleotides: TGCAGTGCGAAGACAGAAGGCTACACCTTC.

In nucleotides, the CDR3 is TGTGCCAGCAGTCCCGTAGCGGGGGGCGGTACAGATACGCAGTATTTT. Its translation: CASSPVAGGGTDTQYF. This chain connects TRBV6-4 to TRBJ2-3; 10 bases map to TRBD2. V shed 5 bases and J 3 bases; nucleotides not matched to a gene: 8. Germline lookup yields CDR1 MRHNA and CDR2 SNTAGT. The CDR3 runs 16 residues.

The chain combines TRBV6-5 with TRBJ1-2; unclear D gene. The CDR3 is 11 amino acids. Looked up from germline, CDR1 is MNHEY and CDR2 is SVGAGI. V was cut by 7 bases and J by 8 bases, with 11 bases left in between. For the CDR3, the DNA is TGTGCCAGCACAAGAGGTGAGGGCTACACCTTC. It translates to CASTRGEGYTF.

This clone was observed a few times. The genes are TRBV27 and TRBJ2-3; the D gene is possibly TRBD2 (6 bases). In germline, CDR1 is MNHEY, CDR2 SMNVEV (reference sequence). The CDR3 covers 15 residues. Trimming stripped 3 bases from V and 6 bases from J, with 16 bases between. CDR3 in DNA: TGTGCCAGCAGTTTGGGGACTCCCCGGAGGGATACGCAGTATTTT. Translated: CASSLGTPRRDTQYF.

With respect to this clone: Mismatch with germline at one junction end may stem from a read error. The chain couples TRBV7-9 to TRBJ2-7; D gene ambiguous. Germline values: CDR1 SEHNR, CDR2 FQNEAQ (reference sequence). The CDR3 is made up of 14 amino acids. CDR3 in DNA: TGTTCCAGCAGCCTAGGCGGTTTAATAAACGAGCAGTACTTC. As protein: CSSSLGGLINEQYF. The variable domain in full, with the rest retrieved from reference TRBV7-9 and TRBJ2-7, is DTGVSQNPRHKITKRGQNVTFRCDPISEHNRLYWYRQTLGQGPEFLTYFQNEAQLEKSRLLSDRFSAERPKGSFSTLEIQRTEQGDSAMYLCSSSLGGLINEQYFGPGTRLTVT.

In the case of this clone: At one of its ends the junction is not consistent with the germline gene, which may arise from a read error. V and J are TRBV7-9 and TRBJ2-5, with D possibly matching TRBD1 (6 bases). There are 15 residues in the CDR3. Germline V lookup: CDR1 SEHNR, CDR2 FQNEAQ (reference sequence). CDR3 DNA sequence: TGTTCCAGCAGCTTACTCCAGGGGCGCATGGAGACCCAGTACTTC. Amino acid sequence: CSSSLLQGRMETQYF. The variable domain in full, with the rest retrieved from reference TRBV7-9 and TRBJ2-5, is DTGVSQNPRHKITKRGQNVTFRCDPISEHNRLYWYRQTLGQGPEFLTYFQNEAQLEKSRLLSDRFSAERPKGSFSTLEIQRTEQGDSAMYLCSSSLLQGRMETQYFGPGTRLLVL.

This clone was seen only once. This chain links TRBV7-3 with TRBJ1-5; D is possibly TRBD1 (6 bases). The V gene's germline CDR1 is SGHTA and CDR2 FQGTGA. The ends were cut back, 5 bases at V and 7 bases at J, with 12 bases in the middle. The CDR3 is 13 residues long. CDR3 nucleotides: TGTGCCAGCAGCCCCGGGACAAACCAGCCCCAGCATTTT. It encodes CASSPGTNQPQHF.

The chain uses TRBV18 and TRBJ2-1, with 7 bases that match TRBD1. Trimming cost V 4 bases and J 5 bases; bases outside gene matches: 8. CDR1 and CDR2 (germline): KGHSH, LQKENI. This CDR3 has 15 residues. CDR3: CASSLQTGSNNEQFF. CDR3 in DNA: TGTGCCAGCTCACTTCAGACAGGGTCGAACAATGAGCAGTTCTTC.

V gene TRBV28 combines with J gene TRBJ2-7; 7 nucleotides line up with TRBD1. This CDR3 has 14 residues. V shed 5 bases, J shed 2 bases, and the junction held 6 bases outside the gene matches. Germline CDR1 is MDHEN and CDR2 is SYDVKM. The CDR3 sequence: CASSPPGQTYEQYF. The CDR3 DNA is TGTGCCAGCAGTCCCCCGGGACAGACCTACGAGCAGTACTTC.

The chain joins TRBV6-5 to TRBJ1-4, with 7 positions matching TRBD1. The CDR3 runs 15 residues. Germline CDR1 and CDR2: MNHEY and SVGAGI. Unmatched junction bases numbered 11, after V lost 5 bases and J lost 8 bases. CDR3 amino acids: CASSRGGTVLEKLFF. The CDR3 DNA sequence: TGTGCCAGCAGTCGAGGGGGGACAGTACTAGAAAAACTGTTTTTT.

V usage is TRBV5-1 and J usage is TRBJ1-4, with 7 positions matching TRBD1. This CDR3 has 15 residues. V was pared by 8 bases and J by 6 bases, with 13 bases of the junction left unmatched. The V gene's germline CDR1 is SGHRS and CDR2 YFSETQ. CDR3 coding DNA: TGCGCCAGTACTAGACAGGGAGGTTTGGATGAAAAACTGTTTTTT. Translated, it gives CASTRQGGLDEKLFF.

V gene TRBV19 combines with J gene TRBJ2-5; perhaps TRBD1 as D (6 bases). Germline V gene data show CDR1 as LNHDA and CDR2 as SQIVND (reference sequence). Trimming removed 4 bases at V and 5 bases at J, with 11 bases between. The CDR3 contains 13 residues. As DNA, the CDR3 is TGTGCCAGTAGTAGGGGGCTTTGGGAGACCCAGTACTTC. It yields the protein CASSRGLWETQYF.

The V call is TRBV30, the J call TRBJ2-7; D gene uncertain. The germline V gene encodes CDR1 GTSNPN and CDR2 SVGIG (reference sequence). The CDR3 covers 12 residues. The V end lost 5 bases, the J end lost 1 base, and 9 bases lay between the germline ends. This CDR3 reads CAWSELSYEQYF. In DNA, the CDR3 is TGTGCCTGGTCCGAGTTATCCTACGAGCAGTACTTC.

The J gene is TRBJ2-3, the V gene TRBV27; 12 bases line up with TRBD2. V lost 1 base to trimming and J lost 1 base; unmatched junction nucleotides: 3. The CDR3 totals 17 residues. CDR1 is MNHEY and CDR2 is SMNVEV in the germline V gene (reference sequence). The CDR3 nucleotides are TGTGCCAGCAGTTTATTGACTAGCGGGGGTGGCACAGATACGCAGTATTTT. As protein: CASSLLTSGGGTDTQYF.